What follows are 26 T cell receptor beta chains derived from one specimen sequenced in a study of lung T cells in sarcoidosis with Löfgren's syndrome. TCRdb used MiXCR to reprocess the reads, holding one entry per CDR3 protein. The repertoire holds about 19,000 distinct CDR3 sequences, with over 20% as singletons. Sequenced material: CD4+ T cells from bronchoalveolar lavage. Receptor source: a human donor with sarcoidosis (Löfgren's syndrome or another form), or a control subject (not recorded which).

This clonotype was recorded a few times. This sequence may be a read error, since a much larger clone differs from it by one base. The genes are TRBV6-1 and TRBJ2-7, with D uncertain. The CDR3 has 12 residues. Germline-derived CDR1 and CDR2 are MNHNS and SASEGT. V lost 6 bases and J lost 5, with 11 bases in between. In DNA, the CDR3 is TGTGCCAGCAGCCGAGGAGTTGACGAGCAGTACTTC. This encodes CASSRGVDEQYF.

This clonotype has just a few counts. The chain combines TRBV28 with TRBJ1-5; TRBD1 matches at 7 bases. CDR1 is MDHEN and CDR2 is SYDVKM in the germline V gene. The CDR3 covers 16 residues. V was pared by 6 bases and J by 2 bases, with 10 bases of the junction left unmatched. The DNA of the CDR3 is TGTGCCAGCAGGACAGGGACAGTTGGTGGCAATCAGCCCCAGCATTTT. Protein product: CASRTGTVGGNQPQHF.

This clonotype is categorized as medium-sized. This sequence joins TRBV28 and TRBJ2-7; D may be TRBD1 (6 bases). Trimming left V 5 bases short and J 4 bases short, with 6 bases between. The germline V gene has CDR1 MDHEN and CDR2 SYDVKM. The CDR3 contains 11 residues. CDR3 in DNA: TGTGCCAGCAGTACAGGGTACGAGCAGTACTTC. Residues: CASSTGYEQYF.

This clonotype occurred many times. The chain recombines TRBV7-9 with TRBJ2-5; TRBD1 matches 8 bases. V was clipped by 5 bases and J by 2 bases; unmatched bases: 7. The germline V gene has CDR1 SEHNR and CDR2 FQNEAQ (reference sequence). The CDR3 runs 15 residues. This CDR3 reads CASSHGQGPQETQYF. DNA for the CDR3: TGTGCCAGCAGCCACGGACAGGGACCTCAAGAGACCCAGTACTTC.

This clonotype is medium-sized within its sample. The chain links TRBV6-2 or TRBV6-3 to TRBJ2-5; 9 positions agree with TRBD2. Trimming at V came to 4 bases and at J to 4 bases, leaving 10 bases not matched to a gene. In germline, CDR1 is MNHEY, CDR2 SVGEGT. The CDR3 runs to 16 residues. This CDR3 reads CASSSLAGNGGETQYF. CDR3 coding DNA: TGTGCCAGCAGTTCTCTAGCGGGAAACGGAGGAGAGACCCAGTACTTC.

The chain couples TRBV12-3 or TRBV12-4 to TRBJ2-3, with 7 bases fitting TRBD1. CDR3 length: 13 residues. Trimming at V came to 6 bases and at J to 6 bases, leaving 6 bases not matched to a gene. The CDR3 region is CASSGQVLDTQYF. Written as DNA, the CDR3 is TGTGCCAGCAGCGGACAGGTTTTGGATACGCAGTATTTT.

This clonotype was found a few times. The genes are TRBV2 and TRBJ2-1; no definite D call. The CDR3 length is 13 residues. Trimming removed 7 bases at V and 2 bases at J, with 9 bases between. In germline, CDR1 is SNHLY, CDR2 FYNNEI. In nucleotides, the CDR3 is TGTGCCAGCAAACTTTCCCCCTACAATGAGCAGTTCTTC. Translating gives CASKLSPYNEQFF.

In its sample, this clonotype ranks as medium-sized. The rearrangement links TRBV15 to TRBJ2-7; D is unclear. The CDR3 is 13 residues long. Germline V gene lookup returns CDR1 LNHNV and CDR2 YYDKDF (reference sequence). With 1 base removed from V and 2 bases from J, the gap between germline ends came to 6 bases. Here the CDR3 DNA reads TGTGCCACCAGCAGAGCGTCCGCCTACGAGCAGTACTTC. This sequence encodes CATSRASAYEQYF.

A note on this clonotype: This could be a read error, since a much larger clone is one nucleotide away. This sequence joins TRBV7-6 and TRBJ1-5; perhaps TRBD1 as D (5 bases). V was cut by 5 bases and J by 3 bases, with 11 bases left in between. This CDR3 is built from 14 residues. Per germline, CDR1 SGHVS and CDR2 FNYEAQ. In nucleotides, the CDR3 is TGTGCCAGCAGCCCTGCAGGGAACAATCAGCCCCAGCATTTT. Translation: CASSPAGNNQPQHF.

This clonotype was found many times. The chain carries TRBV27 and TRBJ2-3; 7 positions agree with TRBD2. CDR3 length: 14 residues. Germline CDR1 is MNHEY and CDR2 is SMNVEV (reference sequence). Trimming removed 10 bases from V and 3 bases from J; junction bases left unmatched: 10. This CDR3 reads CATAIGLGTDTQYF. CDR3 in DNA: TGTGCCACCGCCATAGGACTAGGGACAGATACGCAGTATTTT.

This clonotype is categorized as medium-sized (0.01 to 0.1%). V and J are TRBV27 and TRBJ2-7; 7 bases align to TRBD1. Germline CDR1 MNHEY, CDR2 SMNVEV (reference sequence). CDR3 length: 15 amino acids. The ends lost 3 bases at V and 3 bases at J; junction bases unmatched: 8. CDR3 bases: TGTGCCAGCAGTTTTTTAACCCCAGGGGGCTACGAGCAGTACTTC. This gives the protein CASSFLTPGGYEQYF.

Only a few counts were recorded for this clonotype. The rearrangement joins TRBV3-1 to TRBJ1-1; D is uncertain. The V gene lost 0 bases and the J gene lost 4 bases, with 9 bases spanning the gap. This CDR3 contains 14 residues. CDR1 is LGHDT, CDR2 YNNKEL, per germline (reference sequence). CDR3 sequence: CASSQDLVGTEAFF. Written as DNA, the CDR3 is TGTGCCAGCAGCCAAGACTTGGTAGGCACTGAAGCTTTCTTT.

This clonotype was counted ten times or more. This chain uses TRBV7-2 with TRBJ2-7, with TRBD2 identical over 12 bases. Trimming cost V 5 bases and J 1 base; bases outside gene matches: 3. The V gene's germline CDR1 is SGHTA and CDR2 FQGNSA. The CDR3 extends over 15 amino acids. The CDR3: CASSTGLAGSYEQYF. Written as DNA, the CDR3 is TGTGCCAGCAGCACAGGACTAGCGGGGTCCTACGAGCAGTACTTC. Full variable domain (outside the CDR3, taken from reference TRBV7-2 and TRBJ2-7): GAGVSQSPSNKVTEKGKDVELRCDPISGHTALYWYRQSLGQGLEFLIYFQGNSAPDKSGLPSDRFSAERTGGSVSTLTIQRTQQEDSAVYLCASSTGLAGSYEQYFGPGTRLTVT.

The sample holds many counts of this clonotype. The rearrangement joins TRBV20-1 to TRBJ2-7; D ambiguous. The CDR3 is 12 residues long. V was shortened by 3 bases and J by 0 bases, with 6 bases between the two germline ends. The germline V gene has CDR1 DFQATT and CDR2 SNEGSKA (reference sequence). CDR3 DNA sequence: TGCAGTGCTAGCCCAAGCTCCTACGAGCAGTACTTC. As protein: CSASPSSYEQYF.

The genes are TRBV29-1 and TRBJ1-1; 10 bases are a match to TRBD1. The junction had 10 bases not matched to a gene; V was cut back by 6 bases and J by 9 bases. The CDR3 contains 13 residues. Germline V gene sequence: CDR1 SQVTM, CDR2 ANQGSEA. Here the CDR3 DNA reads TGCAGCGTCTATCCGGGACAGGGGATAAAAGCTTTCTTT. It is translated as CSVYPGQGIKAFF.

The chain is built from TRBV7-2 and TRBJ1-1; 8 nucleotides agree with TRBD1. Germline V gene lookup returns CDR1 SGHTA and CDR2 FQGNSA. Unmatched junction bases numbered 3, after V lost 5 bases and J lost 1 base. This CDR3 region has 14 residues. In DNA, the CDR3 is TGTGCCAGCAGCGCGACAGGGGCGAACACTGAAGCTTTCTTT. Translating gives CASSATGANTEAFF.

This clonotype was recorded a few times. At one of its ends the junction is not consistent with the germline gene, which may arise from a read error. This rearrangement joins TRBV27 to TRBJ2-3, with D perhaps TRBD2 (6 bases). The CDR3 totals 18 residues. Germline lookup yields CDR1 MNHEY and CDR2 SMNVEV (reference sequence). This CDR3 reads CGSSPAGPGRDSTDTQYF. DNA of the CDR3: TGTGGCAGCAGTCCAGCTGGTCCCGGGAGAGACAGCACAGATACGCAGTATTTT.

Notes on this clonotype: A much larger clone lies one base from this, so it may be a read error. This chain links TRBV4-1 with TRBJ1-4; no clear D gene. The CDR3 is 16 amino acids. The germline V and J ends were trimmed by 0 bases and 0 bases, with 8 bases remaining between them. Germline CDR1 reads MGHRA; CDR2 reads YSYEKL. CDR3 in amino acids: CASSQDGEATNEKLFF. In DNA, the CDR3 is TGCGCCAGCAGCCAAGACGGCGAGGCAACTAATGAAAAACTGTTTTTT.

This clonotype was observed at least ten times. The chain links TRBV20-1 to TRBJ2-3, with D possibly TRBD2 on 6 matching bases. CDR1 and CDR2 from the germline V gene are DFQATT and SNEGSKA (reference sequence). Trimming pared 1 base from V and 1 base from J, leaving 12 bases between. This CDR3 has 15 amino acids. The DNA of the CDR3 is TGCAGTGCTAGAGTTGGGACTGGGGGCACAGATACGCAGTATTTT. Residues: CSARVGTGGTDTQYF.

Concerning this clonotype itself: An end of the junction differs from the germline gene, which may be a read error. V is TRBV2 and J is TRBJ1-2; 11 nucleotides match TRBD1. This CDR3 is built from 15 residues. Looked up from germline, CDR1 is SNHLY and CDR2 is FYNNEI. CDR3 DNA: TGTGCCAGCGGTGACAGGACAGGGGGCAACTATGGCTACACCTTC. Translating gives CASGDRTGGNYGYTF.

A word on this clonotype: Being one base from a much bigger clone, this may be a read error. The chain carries TRBV20-1 and TRBJ1-2; D is undetermined. The CDR3 spans 10 residues. Trimming pared 8 bases from V and 6 bases from J, leaving 10 bases between. CDR1 DFQATT and CDR2 SNEGSKA come from the germline V gene (reference sequence). The CDR3 protein is CSTRPDGYTF. CDR3 sequence (DNA): TGCAGTACTCGCCCCGATGGCTACACCTTC.

Worth noting for this clonotype: This sequence may be a read error, since a much larger clone differs from it by one base. V and J are TRBV4-2 and TRBJ1-1; D not resolved. Germline V gives CDR1 LGHNA, CDR2 YNFKEQ. This CDR3 comprises 13 residues. Here the CDR3 reads CASSLTENTEASF. The CDR3 coding sequence is TGTGCCAGCAGCCTCACAGAGAACACTGAAGCTTCCTTT.

This clonotype is medium-sized by share. V usage is TRBV6-1 and J usage is TRBJ2-4; tentatively, D is TRBD1 (8 bases). The length of the CDR3 is 12 residues. Trimming took 5 bases from V and 11 from J, leaving 13 bases between them. Per germline, CDR1 MNHNS and CDR2 SASEGT. In nucleotides, the CDR3 is TGTGCCAGCAGTACAGGGGGGAGGGTTCAGTACTTC. Protein product: CASSTGGRVQYF.

This clonotype was picked up a small number of times. V usage is TRBV12-3 or TRBV12-4 and J usage is TRBJ2-1; TRBD2 might be the D (5 bases). The CDR3 is made up of 13 amino acids. Trimming cost V 0 bases and J 9 bases, with 9 bases left between them. For the CDR3, the DNA is TGTGCCAGCAGTTTAGCGCGGGCGGGTGAGCAGTTCTTC. Its protein is CASSLARAGEQFF.

This clonotype was seen a handful of times. Given the absence of the conserved phenylalanine or tryptophan at the CDR3 end, a read error is likely. The chain couples TRBV10-3 to TRBJ2-5; tentatively, D is TRBD2 (6 bases). Trimming took off 8 bases at V and 2 bases at J, with 12 bases between the two ends. The germline gives CDR1 ENHRY, CDR2 SYGVKD. CDR3 length: 13 amino acids. CDR3 in amino acids: CAIGAGEQETQYL. The CDR3 DNA reads TGTGCCATCGGAGCGGGCGAGCAAGAGACCCAGTACCTC.

This clonotype appeared many times. This CDR3 is CASSQESSSGPYNEQFF. The CDR3 DNA follows: TGTGCCAGCAGCCAAGAGTCATCTAGCGGGCCGTACAATGAGCAGTTCTTC. This chain uses TRBV3-1 with TRBJ2-1; 8 nucleotides match TRBD2. Germline V lookup: CDR1 LGHDT, CDR2 YNNKEL (reference sequence). The CDR3 is made up of 17 amino acids. V shed 0 bases, J shed 4 bases, and the junction held 8 bases outside the gene matches.